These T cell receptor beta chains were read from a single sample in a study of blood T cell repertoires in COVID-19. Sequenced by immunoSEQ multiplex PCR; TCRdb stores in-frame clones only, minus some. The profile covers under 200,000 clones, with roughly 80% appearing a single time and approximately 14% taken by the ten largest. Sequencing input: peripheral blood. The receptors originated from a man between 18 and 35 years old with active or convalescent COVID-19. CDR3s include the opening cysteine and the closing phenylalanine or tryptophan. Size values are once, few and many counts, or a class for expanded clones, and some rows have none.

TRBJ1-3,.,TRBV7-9,CASSARDTLNTIYF
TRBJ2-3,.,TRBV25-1,CASSESGRGGTDTQYF
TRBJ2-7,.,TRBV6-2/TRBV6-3,CASSYGTNPYEQYF
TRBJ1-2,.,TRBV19,CASCPREGRGYGYTF
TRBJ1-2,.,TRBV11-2,CASTRGDGKYGYTF
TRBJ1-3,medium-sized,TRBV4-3,CASSQDNSLAGNTIYF
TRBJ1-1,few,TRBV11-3,CASSLGGDRNTEAFF
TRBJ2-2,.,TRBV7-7,CASSLLPGQGSNTGELFF
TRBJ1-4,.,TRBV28,CASKTVGGRGEKLFF
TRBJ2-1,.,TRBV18,CASSPGAPPYYNEQFF
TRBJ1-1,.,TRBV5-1,CASSFGDRFTEAFF
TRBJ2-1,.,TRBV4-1,CASSQLAGGQHEQFF
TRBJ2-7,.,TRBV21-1,CASSGHCYSYEQYF
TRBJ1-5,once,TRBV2,CASSDMRGRQPQHF
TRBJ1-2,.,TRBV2,CASSEDRANYGYTF
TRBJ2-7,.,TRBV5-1,CASSSPDSPSDSYEQYF
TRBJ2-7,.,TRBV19,CASSIAQGANEQYF
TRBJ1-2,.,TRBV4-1,CASSQDLGGRYGGYTF
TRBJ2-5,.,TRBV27,CASSLRQGAWYRETQYF
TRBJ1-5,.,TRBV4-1,CASSPRQGSQGQHF
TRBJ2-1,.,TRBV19,CASRPGLAGGWEFF
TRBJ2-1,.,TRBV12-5,CASVKDRGFNNEQFF
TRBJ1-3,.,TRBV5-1,CASSGGQGFGPLGDTIYF
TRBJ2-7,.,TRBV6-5,CASSSGQGIYEQYF
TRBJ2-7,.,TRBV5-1,CASSWGHYEQYF
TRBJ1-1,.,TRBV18,CASSPGQGGNTEAFF
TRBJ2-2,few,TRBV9,CASSVVPGHQNTGELFF
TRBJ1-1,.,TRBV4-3,CASSQERTGGWGTEAFF
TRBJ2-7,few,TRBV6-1,CASSERTSGSYEQYF
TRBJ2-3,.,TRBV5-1,CASSLGTLAGGVDTQYF
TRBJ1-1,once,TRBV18,CASSPGLLNTEAFF
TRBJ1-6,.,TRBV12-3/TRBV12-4,CASSFRGNSPLHF
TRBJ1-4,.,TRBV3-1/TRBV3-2,CASSQEQGATNEKLFF
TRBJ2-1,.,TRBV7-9,CASSYRGGGDYNEQFF
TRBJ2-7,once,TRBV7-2,CASSLGGGGTYEQYF
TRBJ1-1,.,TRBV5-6,CASSLVDYSEKEAFF
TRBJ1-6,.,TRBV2,CASTGQKYNSPLHF
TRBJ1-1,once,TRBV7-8,CASSVRTWGAFF
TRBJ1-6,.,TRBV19,CASSIGTGGDSPLHF
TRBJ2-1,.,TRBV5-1,CASSLAGSRSYNEQFF
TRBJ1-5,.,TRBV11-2,CASSLRVNQPQHF
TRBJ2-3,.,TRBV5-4,CASSLEPAGAFSTDTQYF
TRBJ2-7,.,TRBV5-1,CASSLGLAGTTGEQYF
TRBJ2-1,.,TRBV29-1,CSVEEVSGNYNEQFF
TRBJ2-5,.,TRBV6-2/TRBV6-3,CASSRLAPETQYF
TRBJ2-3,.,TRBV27,CASRPREGLLADTQYF
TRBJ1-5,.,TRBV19,CASSIGDRNQPQHF